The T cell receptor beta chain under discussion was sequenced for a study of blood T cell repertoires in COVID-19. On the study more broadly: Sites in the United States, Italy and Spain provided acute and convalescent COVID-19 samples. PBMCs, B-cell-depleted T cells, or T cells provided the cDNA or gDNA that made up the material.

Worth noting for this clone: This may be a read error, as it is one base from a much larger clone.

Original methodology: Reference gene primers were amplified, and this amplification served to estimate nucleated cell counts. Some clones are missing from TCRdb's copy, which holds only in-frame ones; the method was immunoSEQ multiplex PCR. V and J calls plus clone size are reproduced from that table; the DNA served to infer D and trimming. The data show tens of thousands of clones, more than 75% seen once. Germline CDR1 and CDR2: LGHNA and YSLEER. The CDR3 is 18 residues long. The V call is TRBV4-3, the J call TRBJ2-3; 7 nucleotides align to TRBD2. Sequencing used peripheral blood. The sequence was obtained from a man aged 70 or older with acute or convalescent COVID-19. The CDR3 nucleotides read TGCGCCAGCAGCCAAGGAGGGCTAGCGGTCCTAACTGGCGATATGCAGTATTTT. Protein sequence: CASSQGGLAVLTGDMQYF.